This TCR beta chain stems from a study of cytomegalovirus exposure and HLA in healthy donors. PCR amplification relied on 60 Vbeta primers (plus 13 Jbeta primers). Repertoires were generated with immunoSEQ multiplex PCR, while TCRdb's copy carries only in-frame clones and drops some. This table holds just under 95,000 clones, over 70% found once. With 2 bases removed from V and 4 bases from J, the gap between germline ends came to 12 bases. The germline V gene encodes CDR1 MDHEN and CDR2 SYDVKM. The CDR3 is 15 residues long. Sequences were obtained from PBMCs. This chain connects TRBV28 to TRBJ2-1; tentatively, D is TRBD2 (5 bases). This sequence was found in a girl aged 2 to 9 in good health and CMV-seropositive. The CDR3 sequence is CASSLPLARYNEQFF. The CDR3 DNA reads TGTGCCAGCAGTTTACCCTTAGCGCGATACAATGAGCAGTTCTTC. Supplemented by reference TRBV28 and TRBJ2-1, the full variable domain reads DVKVTQSSRYLVKRTGEKVFLECVQDMDHENMFWYRQDPGLGLRLIYFSYDVKMKEKGDIPEGYSVSREKKERFSLILESASTNQTSMYLCASSLPLARYNEQFFGPGTRLTVL.